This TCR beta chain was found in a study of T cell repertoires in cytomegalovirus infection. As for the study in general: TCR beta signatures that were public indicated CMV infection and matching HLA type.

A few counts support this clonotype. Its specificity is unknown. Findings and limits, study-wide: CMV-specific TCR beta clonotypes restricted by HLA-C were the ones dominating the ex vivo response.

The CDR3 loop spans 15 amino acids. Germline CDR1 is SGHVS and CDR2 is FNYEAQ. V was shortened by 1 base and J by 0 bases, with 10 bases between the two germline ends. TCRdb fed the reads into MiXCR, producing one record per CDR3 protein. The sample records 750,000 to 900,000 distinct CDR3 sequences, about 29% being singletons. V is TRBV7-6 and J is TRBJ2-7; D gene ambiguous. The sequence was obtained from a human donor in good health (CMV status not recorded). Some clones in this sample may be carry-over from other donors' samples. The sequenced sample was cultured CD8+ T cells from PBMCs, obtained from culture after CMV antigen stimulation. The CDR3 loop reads CASSLGDGSSYEQYF. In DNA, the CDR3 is TGTGCCAGCAGCTTAGGAGACGGCAGCTCCTACGAGCAGTACTTC.